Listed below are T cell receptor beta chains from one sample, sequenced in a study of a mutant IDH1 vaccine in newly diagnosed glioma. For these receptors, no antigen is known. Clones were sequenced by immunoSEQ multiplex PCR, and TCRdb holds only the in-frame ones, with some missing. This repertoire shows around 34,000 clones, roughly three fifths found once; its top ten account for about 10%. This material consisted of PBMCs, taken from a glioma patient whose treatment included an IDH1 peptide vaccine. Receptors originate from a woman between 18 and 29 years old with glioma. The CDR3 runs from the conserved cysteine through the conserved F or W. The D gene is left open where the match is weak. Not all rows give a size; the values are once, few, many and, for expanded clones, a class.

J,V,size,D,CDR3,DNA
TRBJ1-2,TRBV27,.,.,CASETERAGYTF,TGTGCCAGTGAGACAGAACGCGCTGGCTACACCTTC
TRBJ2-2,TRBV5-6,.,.,CASSLATDSNTGELFF,TGTGCCAGCAGCTTGGCAACGGATTCGAACACCGGGGAGCTGTTTTTT
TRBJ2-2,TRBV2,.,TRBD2,CASSESGGSQTGELFF,TGTGCCAGCAGTGAATCGGGCGGGAGTCAAACCGGGGAGCTGTTTTTT
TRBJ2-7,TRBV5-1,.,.,CASSLLPGLDEQYF,TGCGCCAGCAGCTTGCTTCCAGGGTTGGACGAGCAGTACTTC
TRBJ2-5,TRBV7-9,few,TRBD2,CASSRTSWETQYF,TGTGCCAGCAGCAGGACTAGCTGGGAGACCCAGTACTTC
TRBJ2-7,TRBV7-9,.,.,CASSHSYEQYF,TGTGCCAGCAGCCACAGCTACGAGCAGTACTTC
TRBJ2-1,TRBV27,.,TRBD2,CASSFSGRTSLYSYNEQFF,TGTGCCAGCAGTTTTAGCGGGAGGACCTCCCTTTACTCCTACAATGAGCAGTTCTTC
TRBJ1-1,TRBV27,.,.,CATSTSGNTEAFF,TGTGCCACTAGCACGTCGGGGAACACTGAAGCTTTCTTT
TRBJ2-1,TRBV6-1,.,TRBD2,CASSEGWGGEQFF,TGTGCCAGCAGTGAAGGCTGGGGGGGTGAGCAGTTCTTC
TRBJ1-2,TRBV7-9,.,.,CASSSGSYGYTF,TGTGCCAGCAGCTCCGGTAGCTATGGCTACACCTTC
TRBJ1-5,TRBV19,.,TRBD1,CASHRQGWNQPQHF,TGTGCCAGCCATAGACAGGGGTGGAATCAGCCCCAGCATTTT
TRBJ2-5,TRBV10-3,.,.,CAISESAGQETQYF,TGTGCCATCAGTGAGTCGGCGGGGCAAGAGACCCAGTACTTC
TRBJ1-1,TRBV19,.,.,CASSIGITEAFF,TGTGCCAGTAGTATAGGGATCACTGAAGCTTTCTTT
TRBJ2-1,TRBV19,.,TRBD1,CASNTGDRAHNEQFF,TGTGCCAGTAACACAGGGGACAGGGCCCACAATGAGCAGTTCTTC
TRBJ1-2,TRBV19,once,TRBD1,CASSTSGQLNYGYTF,TGTGCCAGTAGTACCTCGGGACAGCTCAACTATGGCTACACCTTC
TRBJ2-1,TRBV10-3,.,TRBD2,CAISESPTSGVYNEQFF,TGTGCCATCAGTGAGTCACCGACTAGCGGGGTATACAATGAGCAGTTCTTC
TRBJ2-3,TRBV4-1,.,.,CASSQGTLSSTDTQYF,TGCGCCAGCAGCCAAGGGACGTTGTCTAGCACAGATACGCAGTATTTT
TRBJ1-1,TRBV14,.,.,CASSFGGLEAFF,TGTGCCAGCAGCTTCGGAGGACTTGAAGCTTTCTTT
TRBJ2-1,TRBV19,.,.,CASSIPDVIPGNAYNEQFF,TGTGCCAGTAGTATCCCTGACGTGATTCCCGGGAATGCGTACAATGAGCAGTTCTTC
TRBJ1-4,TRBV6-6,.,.,CASSSRESNEKLFF,TGTGCCAGCAGTTCAAGGGAGTCTAATGAAAAACTGTTTTTT
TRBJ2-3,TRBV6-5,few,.,CASSFTAETLADTQYF,TGTGCCAGCAGTTTTACGGCGGAAACCCTCGCAGATACGCAGTATTTT
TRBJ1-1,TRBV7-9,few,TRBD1,CASSQGTGGRGEAFF,TGTGCCAGCAGCCAGGGGACAGGGGGCAGGGGTGAAGCTTTCTTT
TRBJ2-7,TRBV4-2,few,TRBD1,CASSQDLGDRTYEQYF,TGTGCCAGCAGCCAAGATCTTGGGGACAGAACCTACGAGCAGTACTTC
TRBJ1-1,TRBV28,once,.,CASSPQGAPTEAFF,TGTGCCAGCAGTCCTCAGGGAGCCCCCACTGAAGCTTTCTTT
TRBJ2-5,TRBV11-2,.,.,CASSPLGETQYF,TGTGCCAGCAGCCCCTTGGGGGAGACCCAGTACTTC
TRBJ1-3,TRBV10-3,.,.,CAISGVRRDRAGNTIYF,TGTGCCATCAGTGGAGTCAGGAGGGATAGGGCTGGAAACACCATATATTTT
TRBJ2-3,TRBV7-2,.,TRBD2,CASSTLAGALDTQYF,TGTGCCAGCAGTACGCTGGCGGGAGCCTTGGATACGCAGTATTTT
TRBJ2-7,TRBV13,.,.,CTSSLGSEQYF,TGTACCAGCAGCTTAGGATCCGAGCAGTACTTC
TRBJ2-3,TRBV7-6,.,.,CASSLVLGPDTQYF,TGTGCCAGCAGCTTGGTCCTTGGCCCAGATACGCAGTATTTT
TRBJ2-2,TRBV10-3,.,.,CAISEARGGGELFF,TGTGCCATCAGTGAGGCCAGAGGGGGCGGGGAGCTGTTTTTT
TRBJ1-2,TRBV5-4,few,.,CASSSHSYGYTF,TGTGCCAGCAGCTCTCACAGCTATGGCTACACCTTC
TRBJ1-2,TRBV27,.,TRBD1,CASSFKGTGAASYTF,TGTGCCAGCAGTTTCAAAGGGACAGGCGCAGCGAGCTACACCTTC
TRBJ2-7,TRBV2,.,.,CASTPDSHEQYF,TGTGCCAGCACCCCCGACTCGCACGAGCAGTACTTC
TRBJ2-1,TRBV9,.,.,CASSSPGQTNEQFF,TGTGCCAGCAGCTCTCCCGGGCAAACCAATGAGCAGTTCTTC
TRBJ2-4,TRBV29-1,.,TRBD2,CSVEDLAGTKNIQYF,TGCAGCGTTGAAGACCTAGCGGGGACCAAAAACATTCAGTACTTC
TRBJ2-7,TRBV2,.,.,CASSEQIEQYF,TGTGCCAGCAGTGAGCAAATCGAGCAGTACTTC
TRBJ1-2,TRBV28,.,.,CASWAANYGYTF,TGTGCCAGCTGGGCAGCCAACTATGGCTACACCTTC
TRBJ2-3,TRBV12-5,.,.,CASGVGGGEDTQYF,TGTGCTAGTGGGGTCGGGGGCGGGGAAGATACGCAGTATTTT
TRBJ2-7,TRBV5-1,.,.,CASSLPLTGGSYEQYF,TGCGCCAGCAGCTTGCCCTTGACTGGAGGGAGCTACGAGCAGTACTTC
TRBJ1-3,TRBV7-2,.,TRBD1,CASRGQVGSGNTIYF,TGTGCCAGCAGGGGACAGGTCGGCTCTGGAAACACCATATATTTT
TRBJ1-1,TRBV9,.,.,CASSVSASTEAFF,TGTGCCAGCAGCGTATCGGCGAGCACTGAAGCTTTCTTT
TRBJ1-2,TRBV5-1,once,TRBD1,CASSPQGARYGYTF,TGCGCCAGCAGCCCGCAGGGGGCAAGGTATGGCTACACCTTC
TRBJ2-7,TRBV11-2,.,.,CASSLNQGSSYEQYF,TGTGCCAGCAGCTTAAACCAGGGGAGCTCCTACGAGCAGTACTTC
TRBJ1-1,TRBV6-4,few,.,CASSDTGAGTEAFF,TGTGCCAGCAGTGACACGGGGGCCGGTACTGAAGCTTTCTTT
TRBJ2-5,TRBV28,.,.,CASSLLTGETQYF,TGTGCCAGCAGTTTATTGACGGGGGAGACCCAGTACTTC
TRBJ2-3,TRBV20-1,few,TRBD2,CSAPGLPNF,TGCAGTGCTCCGGGACTACCGAATTTT
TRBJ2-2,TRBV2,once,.,CASSAPAGIPGELFF,TGTGCCAGCAGTGCCCCCGCTGGAATCCCCGGGGAGCTGTTTTTT
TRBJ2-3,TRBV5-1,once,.,CASSIVAGTDTQYF,TGCGCCAGCAGCATCGTAGCGGGCACAGATACGCAGTATTTT
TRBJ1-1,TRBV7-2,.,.,CASRGGEFGMRVTEAFF,TGTGCCAGCAGGGGCGGGGAGTTTGGAATGAGGGTCACTGAAGCTTTCTTT
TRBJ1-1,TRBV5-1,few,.,CASSLAGGFGHPNTEAFF,TGCGCCAGCAGCTTGGCCGGGGGGTTTGGGCATCCTAACACTGAAGCTTTCTTT